This T cell receptor beta chain originates from a study of blood T cells in healthy people across ages. Study-wide context: T cells yielded about one barcoded beta molecule per two cells through template switching. Study results and limitations: Estimated diversity across one million T cells was deemed an underestimate. TCR beta diversity per million T cells fell roughly linearly with age. With unsorted PBMCs, a conclusive comparison of naive versus antigen-experienced cells was not possible.

In regard to this clonotype: Antigen: not known.

Germline lookup yields CDR1 KGHDR and CDR2 SFDVKD. J lost 4 bases, V lost 7 bases, and 10 bases had no gene match. CDR3 length equals 16 residues. Combining a sample-barcoded 5' primer with a J-beta primer mix, a second PCR ran for 7 to 11 cycles. TCRdb re-called the 5' RACE reads with MiXCR, one entry per CDR3 protein. The table has 920,000 or so distinct CDR3 sequences, roughly 45% seen once. This sequence joins TRBV24-1 and TRBJ1-4; TRBD1 matches at 8 bases. The receptor was derived from a woman in her sixties or seventies in good health. Sequenced: blood. The CDR3 region has the DNA TGTGCCACCAGCACTACGCTGACAGGGGATAATGAAAAACTGTTTTTT. This codes for CATSTTLTGDNEKLFF.